This entry lists 4 T cell receptor beta chains sequenced from one sample in a study of T cells in Graves' hyperthyroidism and ophthalmopathy (dated by TCRdb to the late 2010s). Library preparation employed multiplex PCR. TCRdb names Illumina HiSeq 2000 as the instrument used. The TCR beta CDR3 regions were amplified from RNA transcripts. A first-round RT-PCR of the TCR CDR3 used the HTBI primer set with the Qiagen OneStep RT-PCR kit. TCRdb applied fastp at Q25 and MiXCR to the public reads, then kept only in-frame beta chains. Rows with a matching CDR3 protein are joined into one entry that keeps the most common DNA and genes. This sample gives about 400,000 distinct CDR3 sequences in total; more than 12% of them show up just once. The ten most abundant clones make up around a third of the sample. Sequencing was performed on blood. All receptors come from a woman under 40 with Graves' hyperthyroidism.

This clonotype has only one observation. The conserved closing phenylalanine or tryptophan is absent in this CDR3, likely reflecting a read error. This chain joins TRBV20-1 and TRBJ2-7; D possibly corresponds to TRBD2 (6 bases). Per the germline V gene, CDR1 is DFQATT and CDR2 is SNEGSKA (reference sequence). The CDR3 totals 13 residues. CDR3 in DNA: TGCAGTGCTTCGGGGGTCCTCTCCCACGAGCAGTACCTC. Translated: CSASGVLSHEQYL.

This clonotype was seen at least ten times. The chain has TRBV27 and TRBJ2-1; D remains unclear. Trimming shortened V by 3 bases and J by 4 bases, and 10 bases separated the two germline ends. The CDR3 runs to 14 residues. Germline lookup yields CDR1 MNHEY and CDR2 SMNVEV (reference sequence). CDR3 bases: TGTGCCAGCAGTTTTAGTGGGATATACAATGAGCAGTTCTTC. Its protein is CASSFSGIYNEQFF.

This clonotype was picked up many times. The chain combines TRBV24-1 with TRBJ2-1; possibly TRBD2 for D (5 bases). Germline CDR1 is KGHDR and CDR2 is SFDVKD. CDR3 length equals 15 residues. V lost 1 base to trimming and J lost 9 bases, with 15 bases between them. The DNA of the CDR3 is TGTGCCACCAGTGATTTTACTTTGCGGACTTCTGAGCAGTTCTTC. It encodes CATSDFTLRTSEQFF.

This clonotype was counted only a few times. The chain is built from TRBV25-1 and TRBJ1-5; the D gene is possibly TRBD1 (5 bases). Between the trimmed V and J ends, which lost 3 bases and 2 bases, there was a span of 11 bases. This CDR3 comprises 15 residues. Germline CDR1 reads MGHDK; CDR2 reads SYGVNS. CDR3: CASSEGVIGNQPQHF. For the CDR3, the DNA is TGTGCCAGCAGTGAGGGGGTCATAGGCAATCAGCCCCAGCATTTT.